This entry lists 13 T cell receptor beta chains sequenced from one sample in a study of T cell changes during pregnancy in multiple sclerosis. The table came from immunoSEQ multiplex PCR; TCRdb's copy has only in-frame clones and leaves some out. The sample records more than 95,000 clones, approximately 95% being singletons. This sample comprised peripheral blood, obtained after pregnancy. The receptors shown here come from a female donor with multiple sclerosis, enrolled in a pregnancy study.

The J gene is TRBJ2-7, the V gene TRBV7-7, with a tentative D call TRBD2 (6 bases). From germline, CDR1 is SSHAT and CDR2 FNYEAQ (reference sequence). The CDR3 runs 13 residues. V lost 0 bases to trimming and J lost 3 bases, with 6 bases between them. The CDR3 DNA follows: TGTGCCAGCAGCTTAGCGCGGGACTACGAGCAGTACTTC. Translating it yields CASSLARDYEQYF.

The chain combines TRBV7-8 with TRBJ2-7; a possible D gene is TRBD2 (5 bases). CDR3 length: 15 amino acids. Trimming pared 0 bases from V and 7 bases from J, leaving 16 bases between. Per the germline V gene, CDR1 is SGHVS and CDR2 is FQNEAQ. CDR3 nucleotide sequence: TGTGCCAGCAGCTTAGCACCCGGGGTCATGGGGGAGCAGTACTTC. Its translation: CASSLAPGVMGEQYF.

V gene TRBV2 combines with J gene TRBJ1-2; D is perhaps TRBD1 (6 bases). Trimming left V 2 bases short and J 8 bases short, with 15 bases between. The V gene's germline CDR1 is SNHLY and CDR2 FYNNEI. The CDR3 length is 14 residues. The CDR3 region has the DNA TGTGCCAGCAGTGAAACCAGGGGAATTTGGGGCTACACCTTC. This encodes CASSETRGIWGYTF.

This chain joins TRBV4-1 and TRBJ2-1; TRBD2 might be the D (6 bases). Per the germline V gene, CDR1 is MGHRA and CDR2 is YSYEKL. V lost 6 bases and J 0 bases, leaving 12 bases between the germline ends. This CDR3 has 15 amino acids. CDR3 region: CASSYLARSYNEQFF. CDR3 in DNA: TGCGCCAGCAGTTACCTAGCGCGCTCCTACAATGAGCAGTTCTTC.

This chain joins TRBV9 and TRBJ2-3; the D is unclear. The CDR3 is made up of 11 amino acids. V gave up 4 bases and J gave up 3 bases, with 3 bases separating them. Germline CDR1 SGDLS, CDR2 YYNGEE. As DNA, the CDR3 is TGTGCCAGCAGCTATACAGATACGCAGTATTTT. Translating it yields CASSYTDTQYF.

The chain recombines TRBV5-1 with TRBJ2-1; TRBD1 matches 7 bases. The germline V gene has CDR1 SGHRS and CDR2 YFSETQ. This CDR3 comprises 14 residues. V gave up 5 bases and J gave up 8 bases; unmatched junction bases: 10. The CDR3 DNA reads TGCGCCAGCAGGGCCCGACAGGGAATGGATGAGCAGTTCTTC. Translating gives CASRARQGMDEQFF.

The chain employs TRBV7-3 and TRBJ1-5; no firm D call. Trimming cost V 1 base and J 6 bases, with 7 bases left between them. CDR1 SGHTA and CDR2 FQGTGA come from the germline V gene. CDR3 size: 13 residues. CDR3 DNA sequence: TGTGCCAGCAGCTTAAGCAGTACTCAGCCCCAGCATTTT. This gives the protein CASSLSSTQPQHF.

The CDR3 region has the DNA TGTGCCAGCAGTCCAGGGACAGCGCGCACTGAAGCTTTCTTT. Translated, it gives CASSPGTARTEAFF. The chain recombines TRBV6-5 with TRBJ1-1, with 7 bases lining up with TRBD1. From germline, CDR1 is MNHEY and CDR2 SVGAGI. The CDR3 is 14 residues long. The J segment lost 4 bases and the V segment lost 5 bases, leaving 7 bases of the junction unmatched.

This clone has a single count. The CDR3 sequence: CASSPQTGETQYF. Written as DNA, the CDR3 is TGTGCCAGCAGCCCCCAGACAGGAGAGACCCAGTACTTC. The rearrangement joins TRBV7-2 to TRBJ2-5; tentatively, D is TRBD1 (6 bases). Trimming removed 5 bases from V and 4 bases from J, with 11 bases in between. From germline, CDR1 is SGHTA and CDR2 FQGNSA. The CDR3 has 13 residues.

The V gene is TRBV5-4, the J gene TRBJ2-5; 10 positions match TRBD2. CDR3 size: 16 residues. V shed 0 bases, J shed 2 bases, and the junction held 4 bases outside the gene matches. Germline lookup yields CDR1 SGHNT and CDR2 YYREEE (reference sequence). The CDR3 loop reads CASSLELAGPQETQYF. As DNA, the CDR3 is TGTGCCAGCAGCTTGGAACTAGCGGGACCTCAAGAGACCCAGTACTTC.

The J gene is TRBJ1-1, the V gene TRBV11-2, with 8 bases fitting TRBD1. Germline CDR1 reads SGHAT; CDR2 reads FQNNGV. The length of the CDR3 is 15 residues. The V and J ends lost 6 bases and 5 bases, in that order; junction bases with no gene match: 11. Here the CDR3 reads CASRETGDPGTEAFF. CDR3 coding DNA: TGTGCCAGCAGAGAGACAGGGGACCCGGGGACTGAAGCTTTCTTT. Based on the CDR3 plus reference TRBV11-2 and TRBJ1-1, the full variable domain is EAGVAQSPRYKIIEKRQSVAFWCNPISGHATLYWYQQILGQGPKLLIQFQNNGVVDDSQLPKDRFSAERLKGVDSTLKIQPAKLEDSAVYLCASRETGDPGTEAFFGQGTRLTVV.

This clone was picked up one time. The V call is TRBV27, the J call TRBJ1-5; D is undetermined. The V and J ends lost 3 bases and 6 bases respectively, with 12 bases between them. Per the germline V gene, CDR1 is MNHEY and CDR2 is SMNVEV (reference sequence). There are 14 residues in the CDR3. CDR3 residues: CASSLIGLSQPQHF. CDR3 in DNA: TGTGCCAGCAGTTTGATCGGGTTAAGTCAGCCCCAGCATTTT.

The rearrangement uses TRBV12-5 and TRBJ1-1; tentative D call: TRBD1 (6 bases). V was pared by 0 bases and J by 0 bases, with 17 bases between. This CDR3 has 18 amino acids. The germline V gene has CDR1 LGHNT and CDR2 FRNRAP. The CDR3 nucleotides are TGTGCTAGTGGTTTGGTACTAGGGCAGGGGAGCATGAACACTGAAGCTTTCTTT. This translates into CASGLVLGQGSMNTEAFF.